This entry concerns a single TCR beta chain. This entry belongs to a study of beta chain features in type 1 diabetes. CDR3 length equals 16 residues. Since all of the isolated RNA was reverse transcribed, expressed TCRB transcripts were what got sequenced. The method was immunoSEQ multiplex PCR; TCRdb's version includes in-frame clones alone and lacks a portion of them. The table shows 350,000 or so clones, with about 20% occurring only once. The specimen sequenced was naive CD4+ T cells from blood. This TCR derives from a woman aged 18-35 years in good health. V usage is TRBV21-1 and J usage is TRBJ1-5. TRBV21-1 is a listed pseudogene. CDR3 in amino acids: CASSSPGSVSNQPQHF. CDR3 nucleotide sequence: TGTGCCAGCAGCTCCCCCGGCAGCGTTAGCAATCAGCCCCAGCATTTT.